Listed here is a single TCR beta chain. Additional DNA sequences in this sample encode the identical CDR3. Germline V lookup: CDR1 SEHNR, CDR2 FQNEAQ (reference sequence). The CDR3 totals 14 residues. V lost 2 bases and J lost 4; bases outside the gene matches: 1. This entry is derived from a study of blood T cell repertoires in COVID-19. Study as a whole: The analysed material was cDNA or gDNA that came from T cells, B-cell-depleted T cells, or PBMCs.

Sequencing used immunoSEQ multiplex PCR; TCRdb keeps in-frame clones, though not all of them. This sample carries around 140,000 clones, around 80% of them seen once, and the ten largest clones take approximately 6%. The rearrangement joins TRBV7-9 to TRBJ2-7; 11 bases are a match to TRBD2. The sample taken for sequencing was PBMCs or T cells enriched from blood (not recorded which). The TCR originated in a woman aged 45-59 years who had recovered from COVID-19. The CDR3 DNA reads as TGTGCCAGCAGCTTACTAGCGGGGGGTTACGAGCAGTACTTC. It yields the protein CASSLLAGGYEQYF.